These 2 T cell receptor beta chains share one sample of origin, sequenced in a study of T cells after yellow fever vaccination. TCRdb itself ran the 5' RACE reads through MiXCR, one entry per CDR3 protein. The sample has 300,000 to 400,000 distinct CDR3 sequences; 9.5% to 15% are singletons. This sample comprised CD4+ T cells sorted from PBMCs, obtained 15 days after the yellow fever booster vaccination. These receptors all stem from a man younger than 35 who received the YFV17D yellow fever vaccine.

This chain links TRBV10-3 with TRBJ2-5, with 8 bases fitting TRBD1. CDR1 and CDR2 (germline): ENHRY, SYGVKD. J was trimmed by 4 bases and V by 5 bases; bases with no gene match: 9. The CDR3 loop spans 15 amino acids. In DNA, the CDR3 is TGTGCCATCAGTCTTCGGACAGGGTTAGGAGAGACCCAGTACTTC. This gives the protein CAISLRTGLGETQYF.

This clonotype was recorded at least ten times. The chain has TRBV20-1 and TRBJ2-5; tentative D call: TRBD1 (5 bases). The CDR3 is made up of 12 amino acids. Germline-derived CDR1 and CDR2 are DFQATT and SNEGSKA (reference sequence). V was shortened by 6 bases and J by 4 bases, with 12 bases between the two germline ends. The CDR3 protein is CSAPQGVETQYF. CDR3 sequence (DNA): TGCAGTGCCCCACAAGGGGTAGAGACCCAGTACTTC.